The clone carrying this T cell receptor (beta chain) was counted a few times. The data belong to a study of cytomegalovirus exposure and HLA in healthy donors. Germline assignment: CDR1 LNHDA and CDR2 SQIVND (reference sequence). This CDR3 has 14 residues. Trimming took 8 bases from V and 0 from J, leaving 10 bases between them. The PCR contained 60 Vbeta and 13 Jbeta primers. Method: immunoSEQ multiplex PCR; TCRdb's copy keeps in-frame clones and lacks some. The sample lists roughly 120,000 clones, about 70% occurring once. The sample taken for sequencing was PBMCs. The genes are TRBV19 and TRBJ1-4; maybe TRBD1 (5 bases). The sequence came from a woman aged 55-70 years in good health and CMV-seropositive. CDR3 sequence reads: CASARAATNEKLFF. The CDR3 DNA reads as TGTGCCAGTGCCAGGGCAGCAACTAATGAAAAACTGTTTTTT.